This entry is about one TCR beta chain. It has no known antigen specificity. No quality values exist for individual bases; no much larger clone is one base distant. These reads were obtained on an Illumina NovaSeq 6000. TCRalpha and TCRbeta cDNA libraries were built by 5'RACE with constant-segment primers, adding sample barcodes and unique molecular identifiers. Trizol reagent was used to extract RNA from every sample. Libraries were amplified in two PCR steps, with a second sample barcode and Illumina TruSeq adapters added in the second step. Sequencing of libraries was performed on an Illumina NovaSeq with 2 x 150 bp paired-end reads. In the source study's methods: The reads were demultiplexed and collapsed into UMI-guided consensus sequences using migec v1.2.7. Using mixcr v2.1.11, the UMI consensuses were aligned to TRA and TRB V and J templates and assembled into clonotypes. Clonotypes were classified as expanded or contracted when called significant by both edgeR and NoisET, with noise models trained on biological replicates. For edgeR calls, the cutoffs were a false discovery rate-adjusted p below 0.01 and a log2 fold-change threshold of 1. PCA with hierarchical clustering of max-normalized trajectories of the 1000 most abundant clonotypes was used as exploratory dynamics analysis. Each responding clone was given a CD4 or CD8 phenotype based on the CD4+ and CD8+ repertoires, which had been sequenced separately. TCRdb trimmed the raw reads at Q25, called clones with MiXCR and kept productive beta chains. One record per CDR3 amino acid sequence lists the most common genes and DNA. In this record, the V and J calls reflect TCRdb's handling and not the investigators' own analysis. The sample table lists fewer than 700,000 distinct CDR3 sequences, about a sixth of them with a count of one. The leading ten clones occupy more than 10% of the sample.

This record belongs to a study of T-cell memory formation after mild COVID-19 (TCRdb year 2021). The study in broad terms: TCR sequence clusters from the two donors were largely donor specific. The cohort comprised two young, previously healthy adult volunteers, one female and one male. T-cell clones expanding and contracting after mild COVID-19 in two donors were tracked by longitudinal TCRalpha and TCRbeta repertoire sequencing.

CDR3 length: 18 amino acids, cysteine to phenylalanine. The DNA shown is the 54-base CDR3, in frame from base 1. The germline V and J ends show losses of 4 bases and 5 bases respectively, and no gene match explains 16 bases of the junction. Via the germline V gene, CDR1 is SGHRS and CDR2 YFSETQ. Ficoll-Paque density gradient centrifugation was the method used to isolate PBMCs. Paper-wide results and their limitations: Some responding clones were detected in pre-infection memory, suggesting pre-existing cross-reactive memory T cells joined the SARS-CoV-2 response. Balanced CD4/CD8 phenotypes were observed for clones contracting from day 15 to 85, whereas a bias towards CD4+ was observed for a second wave of clones expanding from day 15 to 37. Only two mild cases were covered by the study, and larger cohorts that include severe cases with pre-infection samples were considered necessary. Contracting CD4+ clones were found mainly in CM and EM memory subsets, while CD8+ clones were enriched in EMRA. The second-wave clones that peaked on day 37 were not confirmed to be SARS-CoV-2 specific.

Sample: PBMCs or a T cell subset sorted from them (not recorded which). The sequence is built from TRBV5-1 and TRBJ2-1; 9 bases in the junction line up with TRBD1. The TCR comes from an adult woman who had mild COVID-19 (a few samples of this study predate the infection). The sample titles of this study are shuffled in the database, so cell type and time point are left out; the donor was told from shared clones. The base sequence is TGCGCCAGCAGCCGGGAGCTGGGACAGGGTTTTTCACACAATGAGCAGTTCTTC. This yields the protein CASSRELGQGFSHNEQFF.